The source of this T cell receptor (beta chain) is a study of radiotherapy plus CTLA-4 blockade in lung cancer. In the study overall: The study recorded objective responses in about 18% of patients and disease control in 31%. Study-wide results and caveats: Radiotherapy plus ipilimumab was followed by expansion in blood of tumor-derived TCR clones. Reported findings show early blood T cell clone dynamics, with interferon-beta, best predicted response.

V lost 3 bases, J lost 7 bases, and 3 bases stayed unmatched. CDR3 length: 13 residues. The germline gives CDR1 GTSNPN, CDR2 SVGIG (reference sequence). Clones were sequenced by immunoSEQ multiplex PCR, and TCRdb holds only the in-frame ones, with some missing. The sample has roughly 42,000 clones, roughly 60% seen once; the top ten hold around a sixth. Concerning this clone itself: Its antigen is unknown.

V and J are TRBV30 and TRBJ1-2; TRBD1 agrees at 12 bases. Sequences were derived from peripheral blood, sampled from a patient treated with radiotherapy plus ipilimumab. The source is a human donor with non-small cell lung cancer who had a partial response to radiotherapy plus ipilimumab. CDR3 residues: CAWRGTGGFGYTF. The CDR3, as DNA: TGTGCCTGGAGAGGGACAGGGGGCTTTGGCTACACCTTC.